What follows is one T cell receptor beta chain and its context. No antigen is known for it. TCRdb re-called the 5' RACE reads through MiXCR, storing one row per CDR3 protein. Among 150,000 to 200,000 distinct CDR3 sequences, around 10% were seen once, and the ten largest hold 3% to 4%. This CDR3 contains 13 residues. V was pared by 6 bases and J by 1 base, with 9 bases between. CDR1 LGHNA and CDR2 YSLEER come from the germline V gene. The data originate from a study of T-cell memory formation after mild COVID-19. Across the whole study: For the most part, TCR clusters were specific to one donor. General observations from the study: Clones which contracted sat mainly in CM and EM if CD4+, and in EMRA if CD8+.

The chain employs TRBV4-3 and TRBJ1-2, with unresolved D. Sequencing was performed on PBMCs or a T cell subset sorted from them (not recorded which). The receptor was isolated from a man aged 18 to 30 who had mild COVID-19 (a few samples of this study predate the infection). Cell type and time point are not known. For the CDR3, the DNA is TGCGCCAGCAGTAGTCTTCTTAACTATGGCTACACCTTC. Protein product: CASSSLLNYGYTF.